The following is a TCR beta chain sequence with its context. The sample originates from a study of OX40 agonist ivuxolimab in advanced cancers. Study as a whole: Given to patients was ivuxolimab, an agonistic anti-OX40 (CD134) antibody. Among those treated, three patients had partial responses, one with hepatocellular carcinoma and two with cutaneous melanoma.

Germline-derived CDR1 and CDR2 are LGHNA and YSLEER. J lost 1 base, V lost 0 bases, and 13 bases had no gene match. The CDR3 loop spans 19 amino acids. This table comes from immunoSEQ multiplex PCR, and its TCRdb copy is limited to in-frame clones, with some not included. The repertoire includes 52,000 or so clones, more than 85% of them detected once, and about 20% sits in the top ten. The chain recombines TRBV4-3 with TRBJ2-5; the match to TRBD2 covers 8 bases. This sequence originates from an adult with an advanced solid tumor such as melanoma, head and neck, liver or kidney cancer. Source: CD4+ or CD8+ T cells sorted from blood, taken in a trial of the OX40 agonist ivuxolimab. CDR3 protein: CASSQEAGGQGTFQETQYF. The CDR3 nucleotides read TGCGCCAGCAGCCAAGAGGCGGGGGGACAAGGGACTTTCCAAGAGACCCAGTACTTC.